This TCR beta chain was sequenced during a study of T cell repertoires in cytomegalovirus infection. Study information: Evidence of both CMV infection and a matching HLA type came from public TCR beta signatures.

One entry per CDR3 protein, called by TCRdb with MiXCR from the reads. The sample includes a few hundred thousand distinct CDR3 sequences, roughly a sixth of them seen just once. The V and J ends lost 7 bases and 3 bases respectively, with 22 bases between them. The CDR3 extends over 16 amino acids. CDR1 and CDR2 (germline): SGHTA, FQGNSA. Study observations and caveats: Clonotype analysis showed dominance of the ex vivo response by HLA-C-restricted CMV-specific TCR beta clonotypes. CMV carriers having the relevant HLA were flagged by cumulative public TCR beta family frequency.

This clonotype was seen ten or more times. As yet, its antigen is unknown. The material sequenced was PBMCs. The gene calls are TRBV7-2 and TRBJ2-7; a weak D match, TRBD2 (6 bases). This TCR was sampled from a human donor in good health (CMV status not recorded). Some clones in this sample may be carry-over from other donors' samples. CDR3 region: CASTSGGAGFSYEQYF. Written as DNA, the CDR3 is TGTGCCAGCACCTCTGGAGGGGCCGGCTTCAGCTACGAGCAGTACTTC.